The 4 T cell receptor beta chains in this list originate from one sample, sequenced in a study of control samples from healthy donors and cancer patients. Sequencing was performed with immunoSEQ multiplex PCR; in TCRdb, only in-frame clones are kept and a portion is missing. The table has about 86,000 clones, 90% to 95% seen once. Sequenced input: blood. All receptors come from a woman under 40 in good health.

The chain couples TRBV7-6 to TRBJ2-7; 9 bases line up with TRBD2. The V gene's germline CDR1 is SGHVS and CDR2 FNYEAQ. The CDR3 contains 16 residues. J gave up 1 base and V 5 bases, and 9 bases lay outside the gene matches. This CDR3 is CASSLGQAGGSYEQYF. The CDR3 DNA reads as TGTGCCAGCAGCCTGGGACAAGCGGGGGGTTCCTACGAGCAGTACTTC.

V gene TRBV11-3 combines with J gene TRBJ1-1; perhaps TRBD1 as D (5 bases). The germline gives CDR1 SGHNT, CDR2 YENEEA. Trimming removed 5 bases from V and 6 bases from J, with 16 bases in between. The CDR3 has 14 amino acids. The CDR3 nucleotides read TGTGCCAGCAGCAAATCCCGGACGGGGGCTGAAGCTTTCTTT. Its protein is CASSKSRTGAEAFF.

This rearrangement joins TRBV4-1 to TRBJ2-7; D ambiguous. This CDR3 contains 15 residues. The germline gives CDR1 MGHRA, CDR2 YSYEKL. The germline V and J ends were trimmed by 1 base and 4 bases, with 14 bases remaining between them. CDR3 amino acids: CASSQGTPKAYEQYF. Written as DNA, the CDR3 is TGCGCCAGCAGCCAAGGTACACCGAAGGCGTACGAGCAGTACTTC.

The J gene is TRBJ2-2, the V gene TRBV7-9, with 11 bases lining up with TRBD1. V trimming: 2 bases; J trimming: 4 bases; junction bases outside the gene matches: 6. Germline-derived CDR1 and CDR2 are SEHNR and FQNEAQ (reference sequence). This CDR3 region has 17 residues. The CDR3 region is CASSLPPGQGVTGELFF. Here the CDR3 DNA reads TGTGCCAGCAGCTTACCCCCGGGACAGGGGGTCACCGGGGAGCTGTTTTTT.